This is a list of T cell receptor beta chains from one sample in a study of T-cell memory formation after mild COVID-19. Each CDR3 protein is one row after TCRdb ran MiXCR on the 5' RACE reads. The table shows fewer than 600,000 distinct CDR3 sequences, with 20% to 25% occurring only once. The sample taken for sequencing was PBMCs or a T cell subset sorted from them (not recorded which). Source of these receptors: an adult woman who had mild COVID-19 (a few samples of this study predate the infection). Cell type and time point are not known. Each CDR3 is given with its conserved first and last residue. The D gene is left open where the match is weak. Size tells how often a clone was seen (once, few, many) or the class of an expanded clone, and some rows leave it out.

CDR3 protein: CASSSTGTDTQYF
CDR3 DNA: TGTGCCAGCAGTTCGACTGGCACAGATACGCAGTATTTT
V gene: TRBV12-3/TRBV12-4
D gene: .
J gene: TRBJ2-3
CDR3 length: 13
clone size: many

CDR3 protein: CATSRDGQGGRAGDTQYF
CDR3 DNA: TGTGCCACCAGCAGAGATGGTCAGGGCGGGAGGGCCGGTGATACGCAGTATTTT
V gene: TRBV15
D gene: TRBD2
J gene: TRBJ2-3
CDR3 length: 18
clone size: .

CDR3 protein: CASSGTNGETQYF
CDR3 DNA: TGTGCCAGCAGTGGGACTAACGGGGAGACCCAGTACTTC
V gene: TRBV6-1
D gene: .
J gene: TRBJ2-5
CDR3 length: 13
clone size: .

CDR3 protein: CASSSPDRGRYEQYF
CDR3 DNA: TGCGCCAGCAGCTCGCCGGACAGGGGGCGGTACGAGCAGTACTTC
V gene: TRBV5-1
D gene: TRBD1
J gene: TRBJ2-7
CDR3 length: 15
clone size: .

CDR3 protein: CAWRLNRGYGGNTIYF
CDR3 DNA: TGTGCCTGGAGGCTCAACAGGGGATATGGTGGAAACACCATATATTTT
V gene: TRBV30
D gene: TRBD1
J gene: TRBJ1-3
CDR3 length: 16
clone size: many

CDR3 protein: CASSPRGQFQETQYF
CDR3 DNA: TGCGCCAGCAGCCCGCGCGGACAGTTCCAAGAGACCCAGTACTTC
V gene: TRBV4-1
D gene: .
J gene: TRBJ2-5
CDR3 length: 15
clone size: .

CDR3 protein: CASKPSSAPDTQYF
CDR3 DNA: TGTGCCAGCAAGCCTTCCTCTGCCCCAGATACGCAGTATTTT
V gene: TRBV2
D gene: .
J gene: TRBJ2-3
CDR3 length: 14
clone size: few

CDR3 protein: CASSYQGGAGLMNNSPLHF
CDR3 DNA: TGTGCCAGCAGTTACCAGGGTGGAGCGGGTTTAATGAATAATTCACCCCTCCACTTT
V gene: TRBV6-5
D gene: .
J gene: TRBJ1-6
CDR3 length: 19
clone size: many

CDR3 protein: CASSEPGARYEQYF
CDR3 DNA: TGTGCCAGCAGTGAACCAGGGGCGCGCTACGAGCAGTACTTC
V gene: TRBV25-1
D gene: .
J gene: TRBJ2-7
CDR3 length: 14
clone size: .

CDR3 protein: CASSPGQGEIYEQYF
CDR3 DNA: TGTGCCAGCAGCCCGGGACAGGGGGAGATCTACGAGCAGTACTTC
V gene: TRBV16
D gene: TRBD1
J gene: TRBJ2-7
CDR3 length: 15
clone size: .

CDR3 protein: CASSLQLAPPYNEQFF
CDR3 DNA: TGTGCTAGCAGCTTGCAACTAGCTCCACCCTACAATGAGCAGTTCTTC
V gene: TRBV7-7
D gene: .
J gene: TRBJ2-1
CDR3 length: 16
clone size: many

CDR3 protein: CASSLDGTGGQEQFF
CDR3 DNA: TGCGCCAGCAGCTTGGACGGGACAGGGGGTCAGGAGCAGTTCTTC
V gene: TRBV5-1
D gene: TRBD1
J gene: TRBJ2-1
CDR3 length: 15
clone size: few

CDR3 protein: CASSLTSGSLSEQFF
CDR3 DNA: TGTGCCAGCAGTTTAACTAGCGGGAGTTTGAGTGAGCAGTTCTTC
V gene: TRBV12-3/TRBV12-4
D gene: TRBD2
J gene: TRBJ2-1
CDR3 length: 15
clone size: few

CDR3 protein: CASRDAWGDTQYF
CDR3 DNA: TGTGCCAGCCGGGACGCCTGGGGAGATACGCAGTATTTT
V gene: TRBV27
D gene: .
J gene: TRBJ2-3
CDR3 length: 13
clone size: .

CDR3 protein: CASSQEATSGQWGETQYF
CDR3 DNA: TGCGCCAGCAGCCAAGAGGCGACTAGCGGGCAGTGGGGAGAGACCCAGTACTTC
V gene: TRBV4-3
D gene: TRBD2
J gene: TRBJ2-5
CDR3 length: 18
clone size: .